One and the same sample provided the 10 T cell receptor beta chains below, sequenced in a study of response to subunit inactivated influenza vaccine. TCRdb called the RT-PCR reads again in MiXCR, with one record for every CDR3 protein. The sample carries approximately 300,000 distinct CDR3 sequences, approximately 20% recorded once. Sample: PBMCs from blood, taken about 20 months after vaccination. These receptors all stem from a man between 45 and 75 years old who received an inactivated influenza vaccine.

This clonotype was counted many times. This chain connects TRBV29-1 to TRBJ1-5, with D unclear. This CDR3 is 13 amino acids long. The germline CDR1 and CDR2 sequences are SQVTM and ANQGSEA. V was cut by 6 bases and J by 0 bases, with 9 bases left in between. The CDR3 here is CSVGENSNQPQHF. CDR3 DNA sequence: TGCAGCGTGGGAGAGAATAGCAATCAGCCCCAGCATTTT.

This clonotype was detected only a few times. The chain is built from TRBV6-1 and TRBJ1-1; D not certain. V dropped 7 bases and J dropped 4 bases, with 10 bases sitting between them. Germline V gene sequence: CDR1 MNHNS, CDR2 SASEGT. There are 12 residues in the CDR3. The CDR3 spells CASNKGSTEAFF. CDR3 nucleotides: TGTGCCAGCAACAAGGGAAGCACTGAAGCTTTCTTT.

V gene TRBV2 combines with J gene TRBJ1-5; D is perhaps TRBD1 (6 bases). Germline CDR1 SNHLY, CDR2 FYNNEI. The CDR3 runs to 16 residues. Trimming removed 6 bases at V and 0 bases at J, with 15 bases between. CDR3 sequence reads: CASRYTGIFSNQPQHF. CDR3 coding DNA: TGTGCCAGCAGATATACAGGGATTTTTAGCAATCAGCCCCAGCATTTT.

The CDR3 nucleotides are TGTGCCAGCAGCAACCGGTGGGGGGGCGGGGATACGCAGTATTTT. This translates into CASSNRWGGGDTQYF. The gene calls are TRBV7-2 and TRBJ2-3; possible D gene TRBD2, 7 bases. The CDR3 is 15 residues long. V was clipped by 5 bases and J by 6 bases, with 18 bases between them. Germline V gives CDR1 SGHTA, CDR2 FQGNSA.

The chain is built from TRBV4-3 and TRBJ2-7; D is perhaps TRBD1 (5 bases). CDR1 is LGHNA, CDR2 YSLEER, per germline. The CDR3 is made up of 16 amino acids. The V and J ends lost 0 bases and 2 bases respectively, with 14 bases between them. CDR3 amino acids: CASSQDLVGAPYEQYF. As DNA, the CDR3 is TGCGCCAGCAGCCAAGATTTGGTAGGGGCCCCCTACGAGCAGTACTTC.

This clonotype was observed a few times. J is TRBJ1-1 and V is TRBV28; D not resolved. V lost 5 bases and J lost 10, with 29 bases in between. This CDR3 comprises 17 residues. The V gene's germline CDR1 is MDHEN and CDR2 SYDVKM. CDR3 sequence: CASSATTGPANVLGAFF. As DNA, the CDR3 is TGTGCCAGCAGTGCGACGACCGGACCGGCAAACGTATTGGGAGCTTTCTTT.

This clonotype was counted between two and nine times. The V call is TRBV4-1, the J call TRBJ1-1; D remains unclear. Trimming stripped 4 bases from V and 1 base from J, with 10 bases between. Germline V CDR1 and CDR2: MGHRA, YSYEKL. This CDR3 region has 14 residues. CDR3: CASSRVGENTEAFF. The CDR3, as DNA: TGCGCCAGCAGCCGGGTCGGGGAGAACACTGAAGCTTTCTTT.

This clonotype was seen a handful of times. The rearrangement joins TRBV3-1 to TRBJ1-4, with D possibly TRBD1 on 6 matching bases. In germline, CDR1 is LGHDT, CDR2 YNNKEL (reference sequence). The CDR3 is made up of 16 amino acids. V was pared by 0 bases and J by 2 bases, with 10 bases between. CDR3 coding DNA: TGTGCCAGCAGCCAAGACCCCGGACAGACTAATGAAAAACTGTTTTTT. Translating gives CASSQDPGQTNEKLFF.

This sequence joins TRBV7-2 and TRBJ2-1; TRBD2 agrees at 13 bases. This CDR3 region has 14 residues. The junction had 3 bases not matched to a gene; V was cut back by 3 bases and J by 10 bases. Germline V CDR1 and CDR2: SGHTA, FQGNSA. The DNA of the CDR3 is TGTGCCAGCAGCTTTACTAGCGGGGGGGCAGAGCAGTTCTTC. It translates to CASSFTSGGAEQFF.

This clonotype was detected ten times or more. The V call is TRBV20-1, the J call TRBJ1-4; D is uncertain. Trimming took off 4 bases at V and 0 bases at J, with 6 bases between the two ends. CDR1 and CDR2 from the germline V gene are DFQATT and SNEGSKA (reference sequence). The length of the CDR3 is 13 residues. For the CDR3, the DNA is TGCAGTGCTACAGACTCAACTAATGAAAAACTGTTTTTT. This encodes CSATDSTNEKLFF.